The 9 T cell receptor beta chains given below trace back to one sample, sequenced in a study of T cell responses to AZD1222 COVID-19 vaccine. Profiled with immunoSEQ multiplex PCR; TCRdb holds only in-frame clones, not every one. The sample consists of 150,000 to 200,000 clones, roughly 91% of them appearing once. Here the sequenced sample was peripheral blood, taken 28 days after the second AZD1222 dose. Every receptor here comes from an adult who received the AZD1222 COVID-19 vaccine.

The chain carries TRBV28 and TRBJ2-5; D possibly uses TRBD1 or TRBD2 (6 bases each). The CDR3 is made up of 14 amino acids. CDR1 and CDR2 (germline): MDHEN, SYDVKM. Trimming took off 1 base at V and 5 bases at J, with 11 bases between the two ends. As DNA, the CDR3 is TGTGCCAGCAGTTTATCCGGGGGCAGGGAGACCCAGTACTTC. This encodes CASSLSGGRETQYF.

The CDR3 coding sequence is TGCGCCAGCAGCTTGGTGGCTAATGAAAAACTGTTTTTT. Its translation: CASSLVANEKLFF. The chain employs TRBV5-1 and TRBJ1-4; D gene ambiguous. There are 13 residues in the CDR3. Germline CDR1 reads SGHRS; CDR2 reads YFSETQ. V lost 0 bases and J lost 3, with 3 bases in between.

A single count supports this clone. This chain links TRBV28 with TRBJ1-5, with D unclear. From germline, CDR1 is MDHEN and CDR2 SYDVKM. V gave up 3 bases and J gave up 5 bases, with 2 bases separating them. This CDR3 region has 11 residues. The chain's CDR3 is CASSLDQPQHF. The DNA of the CDR3 is TGTGCCAGCAGTTTGGATCAGCCCCAGCATTTT.

The chain links TRBV5-6 to TRBJ2-2; 9 bases are a match to TRBD1. The CDR3 covers 16 residues. CDR1 is SGHDT and CDR2 is YYEEEE in the germline V gene. V gave up 0 bases and J gave up 0 bases; unmatched junction bases: 0. CDR3 sequence reads: CASSLGQGANTGELFF. CDR3 in DNA: TGTGCCAGCAGCTTGGGACAGGGGGCGAACACCGGGGAGCTGTTTTTT.

This rearrangement joins TRBV10-3 to TRBJ2-5, with a possible D match to TRBD2 (5 bases). Germline V gene data show CDR1 as ENHRY and CDR2 as SYGVKD. V was shortened by 6 bases and J by 3 bases, with 11 bases between the two germline ends. This CDR3 region has 13 residues. Here the CDR3 reads CAIRAGLEETQYF. The CDR3 DNA follows: TGTGCCATCAGGGCAGGACTGGAAGAGACCCAGTACTTC.

The table lists this clone with a few counts. The V call is TRBV7-9, the J call TRBJ2-7, with 10 bases aligning to TRBD1. The CDR3 loop spans 12 amino acids. CDR1 and CDR2 (germline): SEHNR, FQNEAQ (reference sequence). Trimming removed 8 bases from V and 6 bases from J; junction bases left unmatched: 4. CDR3 nucleotides: TGTGCCAGCGGGGACAGGGGATTCGAGCAGTACTTC. Protein sequence: CASGDRGFEQYF. The variable domain in full, completed from reference TRBV7-9 and TRBJ2-7, reads DTGVSQNPRHKITKRGQNVTFRCDPISEHNRLYWYRQTLGQGPEFLTYFQNEAQLEKSRLLSDRFSAERPKGSFSTLEIQRTEQGDSAMYLCASGDRGFEQYFGPGTRLTVT.

The chain uses TRBV6-2 or TRBV6-3 and TRBJ2-4, with 8 bases identical to TRBD2. This CDR3 contains 17 residues. The V gene's germline CDR1 is MNHEY and CDR2 SVGEGT. Losses at the gene ends were 0 bases for V and 2 bases for J; bases not matched to a gene: 6. Written as DNA, the CDR3 is TGTGCCAGCAGTTACTCCTGGCTAGCGGGTACCAAAAACATTCAGTACTTC. This codes for CASSYSWLAGTKNIQYF.

V and J are TRBV25-1 and TRBJ2-1, with 11 bases matching TRBD2. Germline V gives CDR1 MGHDK, CDR2 SYGVNS. The CDR3 consists of 15 residues. The V gene end was trimmed by 4 bases and the J gene end by 4 bases; junction bases not matched to a gene: 3. The CDR3 nucleotides are TGTGCCAGCAGTGTCGGGACTAGCGGTTACAATGAGCAGTTCTTC. Translating it yields CASSVGTSGYNEQFF.

V gene TRBV19 combines with J gene TRBJ1-5; possible D gene TRBD1, 5 bases. The CDR3 has 13 residues. Germline lookup yields CDR1 LNHDA and CDR2 SQIVND (reference sequence). CDR3 sequence: CAPRGVSHQPQHF. The CDR3 region has the DNA TGTGCGCCTCGGGGGGTTTCGCATCAGCCCCAGCATTTT.